Following are 21 T cell receptor beta chains from one sample sequenced in a study of glioma-infiltrating T cells (dated by TCRdb to the mid-2010s). The reads were generated on an Illumina MiSeq. The iRepertoire nested amplicon-rescue multiplex PCR (arm-PCR) platform was used to amplify TCR alpha and beta CDR3 regions from RNA. Through fastp at Q25 and MiXCR, TCRdb rebuilt clones from the public reads, retaining in-frame beta chains. Rows are unified per CDR3 protein, each entry keeping the most common DNA and genes. The sample has more than 300,000 distinct CDR3 sequences on record, 41% of them singletons. The ten biggest clones cover around 12% of the sample. The sample was glioma tissue, nonneoplastic brain tissue, or PBMCs (not recorded which). These receptors were obtained from a human donor with low-grade glioma or glioblastoma, undergoing nonglioma brain surgery, or in good health (not recorded which).

On this clonotype itself: This may come from a read error, since a much larger clone is one base off. This chain connects TRBV27 to TRBJ2-1; D is possibly TRBD1 (6 bases). This CDR3 spans 14 amino acids. The germline V gene has CDR1 MNHEY and CDR2 SMNVEV (reference sequence). CDR3 nucleotide sequence: TGTGCCAGCACCCGAGGACAGAAGTACAATAAGCAGTTCTTC. It codes for CASTRGQKYNKQFF.

This clonotype was counted at least ten times. The V call is TRBV12-3 or TRBV12-4, the J call TRBJ1-1; D is uncertain. The CDR3 is made up of 11 amino acids. V was clipped by 3 bases and J by 6 bases, with 5 bases between them. CDR3 sequence: CASSLVAEAFF. In DNA form, the CDR3 reads TGTGCCAGCAGTTTGGTAGCTGAAGCTTTCTTT.

This clonotype was observed a handful of times. The rearrangement joins TRBV6-1 to TRBJ1-6; the D gene is possibly TRBD1 (6 bases). Trimming stripped 6 bases from V and 0 bases from J, with 9 bases between. The CDR3 is made up of 15 amino acids. The germline V gene has CDR1 MNHNS and CDR2 SASEGT. The CDR3 region has the DNA TGTGCCAGCAGGGGACAAAGCTCCTATAATTCACCCCTCCACTTT. Translation: CASRGQSSYNSPLHF.

In its sample, this clonotype was seen a few times. The chain carries TRBV6-1 and TRBJ2-3; D possibly uses TRBD1 or TRBD2 (5 bases each). Germline V CDR1 and CDR2: MNHNS, SASEGT. The CDR3 covers 14 residues. Deletions cut 5 bases from V and 5 bases from J, with 14 bases between. The CDR3 DNA reads as TGTGCCAGCAGTCCTCGGGGCACAGGAGATACGCAGTATTTT. Its protein is CASSPRGTGDTQYF.

V usage is TRBV7-9 and J usage is TRBJ2-7; D gene unclear. The CDR3 has 11 residues. Germline assignment: CDR1 SEHNR and CDR2 FQNEAQ (reference sequence). The V end was cut by 3 bases, the J end by 6 bases, with 6 bases between. This CDR3 is CASSFMGEQYF. In DNA, the CDR3 is TGTGCCAGCAGCTTTATGGGCGAGCAGTACTTC.

This clonotype was seen a single time. A much larger clone is a single base away; this may be a read error. The rearrangement joins TRBV7-2 to TRBJ2-7; possible D gene TRBD2, 6 bases. The CDR3 extends over 15 amino acids. Germline CDR1 and CDR2: SGHTA and FQGNSA. The V end was cut by 5 bases, the J end by 2 bases, with 16 bases between. The CDR3 sequence is CASSPTSRRAYEQYF. CDR3 in DNA: TGTGCCAGCAGCCCCACTAGCAGGAGGGCCTACGAGCAGTACTTC.

This clonotype was detected a few times. The chain employs TRBV7-7 and TRBJ2-5; TRBD1 agrees at 7 bases. Trimming took 6 bases from V and 2 from J; bases not matched to a gene: 6. The CDR3 consists of 14 residues. CDR1 and CDR2 (germline): SSHAT, FNYEAQ (reference sequence). In nucleotides, the CDR3 is TGTGCCAGCAGTAAGGGACAGACACAAGAGACCCAGTACTTC. Its translation is CASSKGQTQETQYF.

In its sample, this clonotype was seen a few times. The chain links TRBV4-3 to TRBJ1-1; D remains unclear. The CDR3 is 16 residues long. V lost 1 base and J 2 bases, leaving 14 bases between the germline ends. From germline, CDR1 is LGHNA and CDR2 YSLEER. Here the CDR3 DNA reads TGCGCCAGCAGCCAAGCCCGGGTTACATACAACACTGAAGCTTTCTTT. Protein: CASSQARVTYNTEAFF.

This clonotype came up many times. This chain connects TRBV7-2 to TRBJ1-1; D is uncertain. Deletions cut 4 bases from V and 1 base from J, with 10 bases between. Germline CDR1 reads SGHTA; CDR2 reads FQGNSA. The CDR3 sequence is 14 residues long. CDR3 protein: CASSSEVGNTEAFF. CDR3 in DNA: TGTGCCAGCAGCTCCGAGGTGGGGAACACTGAAGCTTTCTTT.

This clonotype showed up just a few times. The gene calls are TRBV6-5 and TRBJ2-7, with 8 bases lining up with TRBD2. Germline V gives CDR1 MNHEY, CDR2 SVGAGI. The V gene end was trimmed by 2 bases and the J gene end by 4 bases; junction bases not matched to a gene: 10. CDR3 length: 16 amino acids. The CDR3 DNA reads as TGTGCCAGCAGTTACAGGGTAGCGGGACCCAATTACGAGCAGTACTTC. This encodes CASSYRVAGPNYEQYF.

This clonotype showed up just a few times. The chain couples TRBV4-2 to TRBJ1-2; no reliable D call. This CDR3 comprises 14 residues. Germline CDR1 and CDR2: LGHNA and YNFKEQ. V gave up 2 bases and J gave up 4 bases, with 11 bases separating them. CDR3 protein: CASSQPPGIYGYTF. CDR3 nucleotides: TGTGCCAGCAGCCAACCCCCCGGGATCTATGGCTACACCTTC.

Comment on this clonotype: A clone one base away is much larger, so this may be a read error. CDR3 sequence reads: CASSSLATDELFF. The CDR3 DNA reads as TGTGCCAGCAGTTCCCTGGCCACGGATGAGCTGTTTTTT. The J gene is TRBJ2-2, the V gene TRBV6-6; D remains ambiguous. CDR3 length: 13 amino acids. V was cut by 4 bases and J by 11 bases, with 14 bases left in between. Germline CDR1 is MNHNY and CDR2 is SVGAGI (reference sequence).

The chain joins TRBV28 to TRBJ1-2; the D is unclear. Trimming shortened V by 7 bases and J by 6 bases, and 9 bases separated the two germline ends. Germline lookup yields CDR1 MDHEN and CDR2 SYDVKM. The CDR3 has 11 residues. The CDR3 loop reads CASIGLDGYTF. The CDR3 DNA reads as TGTGCCAGCATAGGGCTGGATGGCTACACCTTC.

On this clonotype: A read error is possible here, since a much larger clone lies one base away. The rearrangement links TRBV28 to TRBJ2-1; D is uncertain. CDR1 is MDHEN and CDR2 is SYDVKM in the germline V gene. This CDR3 is 18 amino acids long. The V and J ends lost 3 bases and 10 bases respectively, with 28 bases between them. CDR3 nucleotide sequence: TGTGCCAGCAGTTTCACCTGGCGAACCGGTCGACTCTCCTACGAGCAGTTCTTC. It codes for CASSFTWRTGRLSYEQFF. The whole variable domain, remainder taken from reference TRBV28 and TRBJ2-1, is DVKVTQSSRYLVKRTGEKVFLECVQDMDHENMFWYRQDPGLGLRLIYFSYDVKMKEKGDIPEGYSVSREKKERFSLILESASTNQTSMYLCASSFTWRTGRLSYEQFFGPGTRLTVL.

The genes are TRBV9 and TRBJ2-7; either TRBD1 or TRBD2 may fit D (5 bases each). Between the trimmed V and J ends, which lost 4 bases and 6 bases, there was a span of 17 bases. The CDR3 covers 14 residues. Germline V gene sequence: CDR1 SGDLS, CDR2 YYNGEE. The CDR3 loop reads CASSSAGTSREQYF. In DNA, the CDR3 is TGTGCCAGCAGCTCCGCCGGGACGTCTCGCGAGCAGTACTTC.

This clonotype showed up just once. The chain recombines TRBV10-3 with TRBJ2-1, with D possibly being TRBD1 (6 bases). The CDR3 spans 12 residues. The germline V gene encodes CDR1 ENHRY and CDR2 SYGVKD. Trimming removed 8 bases at V and 4 bases at J, with 9 bases between. Here the CDR3 reads CAIRDIYNEQFF. The CDR3, as DNA: TGTGCCATCCGGGACATTTACAATGAGCAGTTCTTC.

To note about this clonotype: A much larger clone sits a single nucleotide away, making a read error possible. This chain uses TRBV15 with TRBJ2-1, with D maybe TRBD2 (5 bases). Germline assignment: CDR1 LNHNV and CDR2 YYDKDF (reference sequence). The CDR3 totals 14 residues. The ends were cut back, 5 bases at V and 0 bases at J, with 8 bases in the middle. CDR3 bases: TGTGCCACCAGCGGGGAGAGCTCCTACAATGAGCAGTTCTTC. Translated: CATSGESSYNEQFF.

The V and J genes are TRBV7-9 and TRBJ2-1; 9 bases agree with TRBD2. CDR3 length: 13 amino acids. The germline V gene encodes CDR1 SEHNR and CDR2 FQNEAQ (reference sequence). V lost 6 bases, J lost 9 bases, and 6 bases stayed unmatched. The CDR3 nucleotides are TGTGCCAGCAGTGGTAGCGGGGGCATTGAGCAGTTCTTC. Translating it yields CASSGSGGIEQFF. Using reference TRBV7-9 and TRBJ2-1 for the parts outside the CDR3, the full variable domain is DTGVSQNPRHKITKRGQNVTFRCDPISEHNRLYWYRQTLGQGPEFLTYFQNEAQLEKSRLLSDRFSAERPKGSFSTLEIQRTEQGDSAMYLCASSGSGGIEQFFGPGTRLTVL.

Regarding this clonotype: An end of the junction does not agree with germline; a read error may underlie this. The chain links TRBV15 to TRBJ2-5; 7 bases map to TRBD2. Per germline, CDR1 LNHNV and CDR2 YYDKDF (reference sequence). The CDR3 extends over 14 amino acids. In DNA, the CDR3 is TGTGCCACCAGCAGAGGAAGCGGGGAAGAGACCCGGTACTTC. Encoded protein: CATSRGSGEETRYF.

As regards this clonotype: The junction departs from the called germline gene at one end, perhaps through a read error. The genes are TRBV14 and TRBJ2-7; D unresolved. CDR1 SGHDN and CDR2 FVKESK come from the germline V gene. The CDR3 spans 13 residues. The CDR3 DNA sequence: TGTGCCGGCAGCCCGTCGACTGTCCGCGAGCAGTACTTT. This translates into CAGSPSTVREQYF.

About this clonotype: A read error may account for a junction end that differs from germline. In DNA form, the CDR3 reads TGTGCCAGCGGCTTAAACCGGGGTGGACCCGGAGAGCCCCAGCATTTT. Translation: CASGLNRGGPGEPQHF. The chain uses TRBV7-2 and TRBJ1-5; D is undetermined. Germline CDR1 and CDR2: SGHTA and FQGNSA. This CDR3 comprises 16 residues.